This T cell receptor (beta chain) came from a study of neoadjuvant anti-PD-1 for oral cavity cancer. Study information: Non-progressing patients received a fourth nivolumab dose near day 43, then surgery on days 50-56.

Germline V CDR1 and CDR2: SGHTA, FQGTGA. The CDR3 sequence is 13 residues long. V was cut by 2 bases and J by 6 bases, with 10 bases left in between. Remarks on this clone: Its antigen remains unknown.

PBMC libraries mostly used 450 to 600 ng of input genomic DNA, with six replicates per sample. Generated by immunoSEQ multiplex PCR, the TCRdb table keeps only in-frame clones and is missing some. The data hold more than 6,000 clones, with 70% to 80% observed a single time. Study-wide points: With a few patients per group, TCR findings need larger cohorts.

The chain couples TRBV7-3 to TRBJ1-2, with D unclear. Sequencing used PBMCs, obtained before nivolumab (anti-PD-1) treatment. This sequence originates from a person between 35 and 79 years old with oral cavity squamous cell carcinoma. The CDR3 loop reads CASSLFAGDGYTF. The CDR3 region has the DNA TGTGCCAGCAGCTTATTCGCGGGTGATGGCTACACCTTC.